This TCR beta chain was captured by sequencing in a study of T cell responses to AZD1222 COVID-19 vaccine (dated by TCRdb to the early 2020s). Turning to the overall study: Because spike-specific TCR depth and breadth did not differ between the two schedules, AZD1222 recipients who got a second dose at roughly 4 weeks were pooled with those who got a second dose at roughly 12 weeks. TCR sequencing was performed for more than 230 trial participants, of whom about 200 were given two doses of AZD1222 and around 26 were given two doses of MenACWY control vaccine. Trial participants were enrolled by age into subgroups of 18-55, 56-69 and 70-plus years, and about 150, 27 and 61 TCR-sequenced participants, respectively, were included in these subgroups. Study-wide conclusions, independent of this receptor: Because no day 14 peak-response samples were available, the repertoires could be characterized only after the peak T cell response. Nearly half of unique spike-specific TCRs reportedly recognized epitopes outside regions mutated in the B.1.351 and B.1.1.7 variants. Participants were mostly white British and included more females than males, and it was suggested by the authors that clonal diversity may have been underestimated. A significant rise in spike-specific TCR breadth and depth was observed after two AZD1222 doses relative to day 0 and relative to MenACWY recipients. Only five or six AZD1222 recipients were SARS-CoV-2 seropositive at baseline, limiting conclusions about previously exposed vaccinees. In the small 56-69-year group, the increase in depth fell short of significance, most likely because of low power. CD4 TCRs associated with the vaccine covered the entire spike protein, and the dominant responses were in regions 160-218 and 743-854.

The CDR3 regions of human TCRbeta chains were analyzed by immunosequencing. The authors' pipeline ran thus. Repertoire TCRs were checked for matches against a reference library of SARS-CoV-2-specific TCRs that had been generated using the MIRA antigen-specificity platform. Breadth was defined as the fraction of unique TCRs that were SARS-CoV-2-associated. Depth was defined as the fraction of total T cells that were SARS-CoV-2-associated. Using the MIRA data, each spike-specific TCR was assigned both to the spike region to which the TCR was reactive and to a CD4 or CD8 class. Log10-transformed breadth and depth values were compared by one-way ANOVA with Sidak's multiple comparisons tests. TCRdb obtained this table from immuneACCESS and retained in-frame rearrangements with V and J assigned. These tables miss some clones; where compared with another copy, unresolved V genes account for less than half of the shortfall, and the remainder is unexplained. V, J and clone size were drawn from that table, and D and trimming were deduced from the DNA. For this sample there are roughly 150,000 clones; roughly 84% appear just once. The ten largest clones represent over 4% of the sample.

The time point label, read with the paper, signifies: baseline before first vaccination. Samples from vaccinated people were obtained from the UK trials COV001 and COV002, which included a single-blind randomized controlled phase 2/3 trial of AZD1222 (ChAdOx1 nCoV-19) in healthy adults. For TCRbeta chain sequencing, PBMC samples from trial participants were taken at day 0 and at day 28 after the second dose. Ends trimmed: V by 7 bases, J by 2 bases; bases unmatched to a gene: 10. From cysteine to phenylalanine, the CDR3 is 15 amino acids long. Only the CDR3 part of the read is kept: 45 bases, read in frame from the first base. The germline V gene yields MDHEN for CDR1 and SYDVKM for CDR2. Remarks on this clone: Its antigen remains undetermined. Nothing much larger sits one base from this clone, and base qualities are not available.

The chain is encoded by TRBV28 joined to TRBJ1-2, with 7 junctional bases fitting TRBD1. This TCR was recovered from an adult in good health. Sample: peripheral blood, taken on day 0 of AZD1222 vaccination. The encoded CDR3 is CASTPPTGMNYGYTF. The nucleotide sequence is given as TGTGCCAGCACGCCGCCGACAGGGATGAACTATGGCTACACCTTC.